This T cell receptor beta chain originates from a study of blood T cell repertoires in COVID-19. Whole-study context: Acute-phase and convalescent COVID-19 samples originated in the United States, Italy and Spain. T cells, B-cell-depleted T cells, or PBMCs provided the cDNA or gDNA that served as material.

The authors' processing: Amplification with reference gene primers provided the estimates of nucleated cell counts. Using immunoSEQ multiplex PCR, the repertoire was profiled, and TCRdb retains in-frame clones only, with some absent. V and J calls and clone size follow that table, whereas D and trimming were derived from the DNA. Among around 100,000 clones listed, just under 80% were seen once. V dropped 4 bases and J dropped 10; count of bases not matched to a gene: 11. The CDR3 is 16 amino acids. Germline CDR1 and CDR2: LNHDA and SQIVND (reference sequence). The sample was peripheral blood. This chain links TRBV19 with TRBJ2-1; 12 nucleotides match TRBD2. This TCR came from a man between 65 and 85 years old with active or convalescent COVID-19. CDR3 DNA: TGTGCCAGTAGTACCACGACTAGCGGGAGTTCTGGAGAGCAGTTCTTC. Translated: CASSTTTSGSSGEQFF. Full variable domain (outside the CDR3, taken from reference TRBV19 and TRBJ2-1): DGGITQSPKYLFRKEGQNVTLSCEQNLNHDAMYWYRQDPGQGLRLIYYSQIVNDFQKGDIAEGYSVSREKKESFPLTVTSAQKNPTAFYLCASSTTTSGSSGEQFFGPGTRLTVL.